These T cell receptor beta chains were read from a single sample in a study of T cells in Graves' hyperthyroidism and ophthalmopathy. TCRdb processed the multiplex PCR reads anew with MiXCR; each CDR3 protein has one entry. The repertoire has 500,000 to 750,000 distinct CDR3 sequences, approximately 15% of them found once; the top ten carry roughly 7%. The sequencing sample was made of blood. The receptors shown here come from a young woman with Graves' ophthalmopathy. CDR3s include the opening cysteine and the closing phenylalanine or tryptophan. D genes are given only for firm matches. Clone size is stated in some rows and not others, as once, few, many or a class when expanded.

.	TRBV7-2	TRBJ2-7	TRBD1	TGTGCCAGCAGCACTCAGGGACAGGGTGAGCAGTACTTC	CASSTQGQGEQYF
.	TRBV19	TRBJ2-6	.	TGTGCCAGTAGTGATGGGGGCGCTGGGGCCAACGTCCTGACTTTC	CASSDGGAGANVLTF
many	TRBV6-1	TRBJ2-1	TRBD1	TGTGCCAGCAGGGCCGGACAGGGGGCCTACAATGAGCAGTTCTTC	CASRAGQGAYNEQFF
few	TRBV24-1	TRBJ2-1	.	TGTGCCACCAGTGCCCTGGAGGCGGCGCGGGACAATGAGCAGTTCTTC	CATSALEAARDNEQFF
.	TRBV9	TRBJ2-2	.	TGTGCCAGCAGCCTCCACCGGAGTTCCGGGGAGCTGTTTTTT	CASSLHRSSGELFF
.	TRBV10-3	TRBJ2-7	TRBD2	TGTGCCGCGGCCGGGACTAGGGACGAGCAGTACTTC	CAAAGTRDEQYF
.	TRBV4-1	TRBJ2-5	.	TGCGCCAGCAGCCAAGACATGCGACCCCAAGAGACCCAGTACTTC	CASSQDMRPQETQYF
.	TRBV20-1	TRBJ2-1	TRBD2	TGCAGTGCTAGCCCGTTGAGCGGGAGACGCAATGAGCAGTTCTTC	CSASPLSGRRNEQFF
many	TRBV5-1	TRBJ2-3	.	TGCGCCAGCGGAACAGGGAACCCCACAGATACGCAGTATTTT	CASGTGNPTDTQYF
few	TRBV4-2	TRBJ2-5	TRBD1	TGTGCCAGCAGCCAAACAGGGGGCGCCGAGACCCAGTACTTC	CASSQTGGAETQYF
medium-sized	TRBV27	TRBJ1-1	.	TGTGCCAGCAGCTTAGGACAAAACACTGAAGCTTTCTTT	CASSLGQNTEAFF
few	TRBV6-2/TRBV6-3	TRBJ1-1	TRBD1	TGTGCCAGCAGAACCGGGACAGGGGGCACTGAAGCTTTCTTT	CASRTGTGGTEAFF
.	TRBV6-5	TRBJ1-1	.	TGTGCCAGCAGTTACTCGAACACCCCGCGGACTGAAGCTTTCTTT	CASSYSNTPRTEAFF
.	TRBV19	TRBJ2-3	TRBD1	TGTGCCAGTAGTAGGGACAGGGATGGATTCGGCACAGATACGCAGTATTTT	CASSRDRDGFGTDTQYF
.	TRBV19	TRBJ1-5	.	TGTGCCACGAACAGAGCGAATCAGCCCCAGCATTTT	CATNRANQPQHF
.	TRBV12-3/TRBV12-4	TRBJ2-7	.	TGTGCCAGCAGTCCGCGACGGCCGCCACTCTCCTACAATGAGCAGTACTTC	CASSPRRPPLSYNEQYF
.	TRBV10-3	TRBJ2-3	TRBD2	TGTGCCACCAGACTAGCGGGAAAACATACGCAGTATTTT	CATRLAGKHTQYF
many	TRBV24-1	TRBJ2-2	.	TGTGCCACCACCTCAACAGGGAACACCGGGGAGCTGTTTTTT	CATTSTGNTGELFF
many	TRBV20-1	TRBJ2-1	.	TGCAGTGCTAGGCCCCCCCTATTCAATGAGCAGTTCTTC	CSARPPLFNEQFF
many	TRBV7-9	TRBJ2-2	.	TGTGCCAGCAGCCCTACCTGGCGGGGAAGGGCCGGGGAGCTGTTTTTT	CASSPTWRGRAGELFF
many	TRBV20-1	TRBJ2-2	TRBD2	TGCAGTGCTCAAAGGGCTAGCGGGAGTTCCCTTCGGTACACCGGGGAGCTGTTTTTT	CSAQRASGSSLRYTGELFF
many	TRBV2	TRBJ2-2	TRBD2	TGTGCCAGCCTAGGACTAGCGGGGCCCGGGGAGCTGTTTTTT	CASLGLAGPGELFF
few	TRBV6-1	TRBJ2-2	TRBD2	TGTGCCAGCAGGGGACTAGCGGGAGGGCGTGGCGGGGAGCTGTTTTTT	CASRGLAGGRGGELFF
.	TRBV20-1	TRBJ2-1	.	TGCAGTGCTAGCCAAAGGACTCGACCCTACAATGAGCAGTTCTTC	CSASQRTRPYNEQFF
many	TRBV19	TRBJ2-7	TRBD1	TGTGCCAGTAGTATCGATCCGGGACAGGGGACCGAGCAGTACTTC	CASSIDPGQGTEQYF
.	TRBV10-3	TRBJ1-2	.	TGTGCCATCGAGGGCAGGGGAGGTGGCTACACCTTC	CAIEGRGGGYTF
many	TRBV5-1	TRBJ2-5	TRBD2	TGCGCCAGCAGTAGGGCGGGAGTGGCGGTCCAAGAGACCCAGTACTTC	CASSRAGVAVQETQYF
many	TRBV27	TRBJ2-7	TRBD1	TGTGCCAGCAGTTCATCACAGGGGGTCGGCGAGCAGTACTTC	CASSSSQGVGEQYF
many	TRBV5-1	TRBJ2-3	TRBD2	TGCGCCAGCAGCTCCGGAGCGGGAGGGGTGACAGATACGCAGTATTTT	CASSSGAGGVTDTQYF
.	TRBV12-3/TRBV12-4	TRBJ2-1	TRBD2	TGTGCCAGCAGTCCGGGAGCGGGATTCCAAGAGACCCAGTTCTTC	CASSPGAGFQETQFF
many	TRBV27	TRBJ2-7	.	TGTGCCAGCAGGGGCGGATTGTCCTACGAGCAGTACTTC	CASRGGLSYEQYF
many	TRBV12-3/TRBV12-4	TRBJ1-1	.	TGTGCCAGCAGTCAGCGACTCAGAGCGAACACTGAAGCTTTCTTT	CASSQRLRANTEAFF
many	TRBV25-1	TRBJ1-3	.	TGTGCCACAGGCTCGGGGAGCCCCGGAAACACCATATATTTT	CATGSGSPGNTIYF
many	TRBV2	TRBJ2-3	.	TGTGCCAGCAGTGAAGACCCCAGCGAGGAAAACACAGATACGCAGTATTTT	CASSEDPSEENTDTQYF
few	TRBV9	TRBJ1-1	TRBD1	TGTGCCAGCAGCGTAGAGGTGGCAGGGGGCCGCACTGAAGCTTTCTTT	CASSVEVAGGRTEAFF
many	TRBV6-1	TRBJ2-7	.	TGTGCCAGCAGTGCCTGGAGGGCCTACGAGCAGTACTTC	CASSAWRAYEQYF
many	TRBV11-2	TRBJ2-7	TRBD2	TGTGCCAGCAGCCGTCTGGGGCCATTTCTAGCGGGAGGGCCTGAATACGAGCAGTACTTC	CASSRLGPFLAGGPEYEQYF
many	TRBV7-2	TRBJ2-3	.	TGTGCCAGCAGCTCCTCCGCTCCTACGCAGTATTTT	CASSSSAPTQYF
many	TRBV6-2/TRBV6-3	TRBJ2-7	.	TGTGCCAGCAGTTACTCCTTTGGGGTCTTCTACGAGCAGTACTTC	CASSYSFGVFYEQYF
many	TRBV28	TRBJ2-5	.	TGTGCCAGCAGCCGATCCTATTTAAACCCTGACGAGTACTTC	CASSRSYLNPDEYF
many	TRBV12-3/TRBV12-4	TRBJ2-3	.	TGTGCCAGCAGTTTTAGAATGCTCGATACGCAGTATTTT	CASSFRMLDTQYF
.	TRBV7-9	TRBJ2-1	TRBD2	TGTGCCAGCAGCTTCCCCTCGGGAGGGTCCTACAATGAGCAGCTCTTC	CASSFPSGGSYNEQLF
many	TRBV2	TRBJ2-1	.	TGTGCCAGCAGTGAAGCAGTAAGCAGGGTTGCCTACAATGAGCAGTTCTTC	CASSEAVSRVAYNEQFF
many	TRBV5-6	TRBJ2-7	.	TGTGCCAGCACTGTGGCAGGGGAGTCCTACGAGCAGTACTTC	CASTVAGESYEQYF
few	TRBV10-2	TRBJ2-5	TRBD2	TGCGCCAGCAGGCCTCCACTAGCGGGAGTTGCAGAGACCCAGTACTTC	CASRPPLAGVAETQYF
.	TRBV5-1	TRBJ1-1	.	TGCGCCAGCAGCTTTTCCCGAGGACAGAACACTGAAGCTTTCTTT	CASSFSRGQNTEAFF
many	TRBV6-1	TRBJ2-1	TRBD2	TGTGCCAGCAGTAAACTAGCGGGAGGCTACAATGAGCAGTTCTTC	CASSKLAGGYNEQFF
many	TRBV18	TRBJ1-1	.	TGTGCCAGCTCACCACCGTCTGGCAGGGTGAACACTGAAGCTTTCTTT	CASSPPSGRVNTEAFF
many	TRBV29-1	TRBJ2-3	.	TGCAGCGCCAGAATTTCGACGGGCACAGATACGCAGTATTTT	CSARISTGTDTQYF
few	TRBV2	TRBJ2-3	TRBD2	TGTGCCGCCAGCATGGAGACTAGCGGGGGCGGGGCAGATACGCAGTATTTT	CAASMETSGGGADTQYF
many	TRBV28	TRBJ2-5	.	TGTGCCAGCAGTTTAAGGGGGGCGTTCCAAGAGACCCAGTACTTC	CASSLRGAFQETQYF
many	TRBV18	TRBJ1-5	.	TGTGCCAGCTCACCGGGCACCCAAAATCAGCCCCAGCATTTT	CASSPGTQNQPQHF